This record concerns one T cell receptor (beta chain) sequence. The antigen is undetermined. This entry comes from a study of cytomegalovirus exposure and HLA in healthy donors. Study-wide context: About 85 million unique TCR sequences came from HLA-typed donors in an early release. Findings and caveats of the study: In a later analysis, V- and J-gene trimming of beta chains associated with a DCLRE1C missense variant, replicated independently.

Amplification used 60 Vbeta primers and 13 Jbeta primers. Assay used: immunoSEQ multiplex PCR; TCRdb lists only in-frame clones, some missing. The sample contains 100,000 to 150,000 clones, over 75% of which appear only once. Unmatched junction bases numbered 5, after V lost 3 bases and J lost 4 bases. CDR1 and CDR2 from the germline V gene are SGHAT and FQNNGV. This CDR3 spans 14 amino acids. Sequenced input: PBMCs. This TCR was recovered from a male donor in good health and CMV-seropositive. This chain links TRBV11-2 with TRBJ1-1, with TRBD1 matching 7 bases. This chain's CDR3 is CASSFDRVTTEAFF. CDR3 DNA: TGTGCCAGCAGCTTTGACAGGGTTACCACTGAAGCTTTCTTT.